This T cell receptor (beta chain) is drawn from a study of CD8 T cells in ankylosing spondylitis. A quantitative 5'-RACE method, one with molecular barcodes, was used to make TCR beta libraries. Using its own MiXCR run on the 5' RACE reads, TCRdb lists one record per CDR3 protein. This sample carries roughly 440,000 distinct CDR3 sequences, roughly 18% of them seen once, and the ten largest clones take over 0.9%. Germline CDR1 is MNHEY and CDR2 is SVGEGT. The V end was cut by 5 bases, the J end by 5 bases, with 18 bases between. The CDR3 loop spans 15 amino acids. Study results and limitations: Ankylosing spondylitis blood seemed to carry a telltale TCR beta motif made of roughly eight highly homologous variants.

With regard to this clonotype: Its matching antigen is unknown.

Sequencing was carried out using blood, either unsorted or a sorted T cell fraction (not recorded which). This TCR was recovered from a male donor with ankylosing spondylitis. The V call is TRBV6-2 or TRBV6-3, the J call TRBJ2-5; tentatively, D is TRBD2 (7 bases). CDR3 nucleotides: TGTGCCAGCAGTCGACCGGGGGGCGCACGGGAGACCCAGTACTTC. It codes for CASSRPGGARETQYF.